This T cell receptor beta chain was retrieved from a study of cytomegalovirus exposure and HLA in healthy donors. PCR involved 60 Vbeta and 13 Jbeta primers. Here immunoSEQ multiplex PCR was the method, and the copy in TCRdb shows in-frame clones only, minus some. The clone table shows under 200,000 clones, with the ten largest holding 0.65% to 0.9%. Healthy bone marrow donors formed the donor group. V shed 2 bases, J shed 3 bases, and the junction held 10 bases outside the gene matches. Germline CDR1 SGHVS, CDR2 FQNEAQ. The CDR3 consists of 17 residues. The sequenced sample consisted of PBMCs. The gene calls are TRBV7-8 and TRBJ1-5, with 7 nucleotides matching TRBD1. The sequence came from a young woman in good health and CMV-seropositive. The CDR3 nucleotides read TGTGCCAGCAGCTTAAACTCTCGACAGGGTATCAATCAGCCCCAGCATTTT. As protein: CASSLNSRQGINQPQHF.